This TCR beta chain was recovered during a study of monozygotic twins with inflammatory bowel disease. Study findings and constraints: Healthy co-twins exceeded IBD patients in TCRbeta diversity as measured by inverse Simpson.

Germline values: CDR1 SGHKS, CDR2 YYEKEE (reference sequence). The CDR3 is 17 residues long. Comments on this clonotype: Antigen: not known.

Added by template switching were UMIs that each held a 6-nucleotide sample barcode. TCRalpha and TCRbeta cDNA was put through two nested PCRs of approximately 17 and 9 cycles. For each CDR3 protein, TCRdb gives one entry from its re-call of the 5' RACE reads, without DNA. Listed are about 210,000 distinct CDR3 sequences; roughly 8% falls within the top ten. Input material: blood. This receptor was identified in a human donor with ulcerative colitis or Crohn's disease, or a healthy co-twin of an affected twin (not recorded which). The chain employs TRBV5-5 and TRBJ1-3. Here the CDR3 reads CASSLILGGQAGNTIYF.